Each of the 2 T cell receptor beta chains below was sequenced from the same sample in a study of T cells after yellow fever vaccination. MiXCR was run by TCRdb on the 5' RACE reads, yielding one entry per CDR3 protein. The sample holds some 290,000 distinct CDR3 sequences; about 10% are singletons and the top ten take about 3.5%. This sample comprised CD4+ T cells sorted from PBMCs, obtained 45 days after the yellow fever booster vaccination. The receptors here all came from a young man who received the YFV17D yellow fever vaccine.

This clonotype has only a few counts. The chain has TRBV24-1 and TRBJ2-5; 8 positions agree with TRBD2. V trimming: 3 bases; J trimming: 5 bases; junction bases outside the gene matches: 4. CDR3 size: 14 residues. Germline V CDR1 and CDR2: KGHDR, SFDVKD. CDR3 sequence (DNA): TGTGCCACCAGTGATCCAAGCGGGGGTGAGACCCAGTACTTC. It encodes CATSDPSGGETQYF.

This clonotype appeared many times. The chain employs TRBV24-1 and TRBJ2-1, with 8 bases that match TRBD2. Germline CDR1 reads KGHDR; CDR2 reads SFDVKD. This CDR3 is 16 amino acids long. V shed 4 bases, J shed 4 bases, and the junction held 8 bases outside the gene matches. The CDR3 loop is CATSDRSGGFYNEQFF. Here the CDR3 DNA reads TGTGCCACCAGTGACCGGAGCGGGGGATTTTACAATGAGCAGTTCTTC.